One sample yielded the 10 T cell receptor beta chains listed below, sequenced in a study of OX40 agonist ivuxolimab in advanced cancers. Generated by immunoSEQ multiplex PCR, the TCRdb table keeps only in-frame clones and is missing some. Here the sample spans about 71,000 clones, around 94% being singletons. Sample: CD4+ or CD8+ T cells sorted from blood, taken in a trial of the OX40 agonist ivuxolimab. These receptors were taken from an adult with an advanced solid tumor such as melanoma, head and neck, liver or kidney cancer.

This sequence joins TRBV7-8 and TRBJ2-7, with 9 bases lining up with TRBD2. The J segment lost 6 bases and the V segment lost 0 bases, leaving 15 bases of the junction unmatched. This CDR3 has 18 residues. CDR1 and CDR2 from the germline V gene are SGHVS and FQNEAQ. CDR3 coding DNA: TGTGCCAGCAGCTTAGCCGGGCGGCTCGGGACTAGCCGCGTCGAGCAGTACTTC. It is translated as CASSLAGRLGTSRVEQYF.

This chain links TRBV9 with TRBJ2-1; D ambiguous. This CDR3 contains 14 residues. The V end lost 0 bases, the J end lost 10 bases, and 14 bases lay between the germline ends. CDR1 is SGDLS and CDR2 is YYNGEE in the germline V gene. CDR3 DNA: TGTGCCAGCAGCGTAGACCTCCTCCGCTGGGAGCAGTTCTTC. It yields the protein CASSVDLLRWEQFF.

This rearrangement joins TRBV9 to TRBJ1-3, with a possible D match to TRBD1 (5 bases). V was cut by 1 base and J by 2 bases, with 13 bases left in between. The CDR3 consists of 16 residues. Germline CDR1 SGDLS, CDR2 YYNGEE. CDR3 bases: TGTGCCAGCAGCGTAAGAGGGGCAGACACTGGAAACACCATATATTTT. It specifies CASSVRGADTGNTIYF. The entire variable domain, with the rest obtained from reference TRBV9 and TRBJ1-3, is as follows: DSGVTQTPKHLITATGQRVTLRCSPRSGDLSVYWYQQSLDQGLQFLIQYYNGEERAKGNILERFSAQQFPDLHSELNLSSLELGDSALYFCASSVRGADTGNTIYFGEGSWLTVV.

The chain joins TRBV28 to TRBJ2-7; 7 bases fit TRBD1. The J segment lost 2 bases and the V segment lost 6 bases, leaving 10 bases of the junction unmatched. In germline, CDR1 is MDHEN, CDR2 SYDVKM. The CDR3 contains 15 residues. Here the CDR3 DNA reads TGTGCCAGCAGGGACCGGGACAGTCCGACCTACGAGCAGTACTTC. It codes for CASRDRDSPTYEQYF.

This chain links TRBV7-2 with TRBJ2-7; the D call may be TRBD1 or TRBD2 (6 bases each). The germline CDR1 and CDR2 sequences are SGHTA and FQGNSA. The germline V and J ends were trimmed by 0 bases and 5 bases, with 14 bases remaining between them. The CDR3 sequence is 15 residues long. Here the CDR3 DNA reads TGTGCCAGCAGCTTAGCGAGGGGGGCCCTCGACGAGCAGTACTTC. Encoded protein: CASSLARGALDEQYF.

This clone was seen only once. The chain is built from TRBV6-5 and TRBJ2-5; a possible D gene is TRBD1 (6 bases). The CDR3 consists of 14 residues. V was trimmed by 6 bases and J by 4 bases, leaving 15 bases between them. CDR1 is MNHEY, CDR2 SVGAGI, per germline. The CDR3 DNA follows: TGTGCCAGCAGCGACGAGGCAGGGGTAGAGACCCAGTACTTC. It translates to CASSDEAGVETQYF.

V usage is TRBV5-1 and J usage is TRBJ1-5, with 10 bases that match TRBD1. CDR3 length: 20 amino acids. Per the germline V gene, CDR1 is SGHRS and CDR2 is YFSETQ. The V segment lost 7 bases and the J segment 2 bases; nucleotides outside the gene matches: 21. This CDR3 reads CASPLGTGDGFGIRNQPQHF. The CDR3 DNA follows: TGCGCCAGCCCCTTGGGGACAGGGGATGGGTTTGGAATACGCAATCAGCCCCAGCATTTT.

The chain has TRBV7-9 and TRBJ2-2; D possibly corresponds to TRBD2 (5 bases). V lost 2 bases to trimming and J lost 3 bases, with 10 bases between them. Germline V CDR1 and CDR2: SEHNR, FQNEAQ (reference sequence). This CDR3 is built from 15 residues. The CDR3 region has the DNA TGTGCCAGCAGCTTAAGCGGACTCCACACCGGGGAGCTGTTTTTT. Translating gives CASSLSGLHTGELFF.

The V call is TRBV18, the J call TRBJ2-1, with 8 positions matching TRBD1. CDR1 and CDR2 (germline): KGHSH, LQKENI. After removal of 3 bases from V and 8 bases from J, the junction contained 6 bases not matched to a gene. The CDR3 is 14 amino acids. The CDR3 here is CASSPPVGQDEQFF. CDR3 coding DNA: TGTGCCAGCTCACCCCCGGTGGGACAGGATGAGCAGTTCTTC. Complete variable domain (other parts from reference TRBV18 and TRBJ2-1): NAGVMQNPRHLVRRRGQEARLRCSPMKGHSHVYWYRQLPEEGLKFMVYLQKENIIDESGMPKERFSAEFPKEGPSILRIQQVVRGDSAAYFCASSPPVGQDEQFFGPGTRLTVL.

This rearrangement joins TRBV10-3 to TRBJ2-7; possibly TRBD1 or TRBD2 for D (5 bases each). Deletions cut 7 bases from V and 6 bases from J, with 19 bases between. CDR1 is ENHRY and CDR2 is SYGVKD in the germline V gene. The CDR3 loop spans 14 amino acids. The CDR3 sequence is CAITRDRTTGEQYF. CDR3 nucleotides: TGTGCCATCACTAGGGACCGAACAACCGGCGAGCAGTACTTC.